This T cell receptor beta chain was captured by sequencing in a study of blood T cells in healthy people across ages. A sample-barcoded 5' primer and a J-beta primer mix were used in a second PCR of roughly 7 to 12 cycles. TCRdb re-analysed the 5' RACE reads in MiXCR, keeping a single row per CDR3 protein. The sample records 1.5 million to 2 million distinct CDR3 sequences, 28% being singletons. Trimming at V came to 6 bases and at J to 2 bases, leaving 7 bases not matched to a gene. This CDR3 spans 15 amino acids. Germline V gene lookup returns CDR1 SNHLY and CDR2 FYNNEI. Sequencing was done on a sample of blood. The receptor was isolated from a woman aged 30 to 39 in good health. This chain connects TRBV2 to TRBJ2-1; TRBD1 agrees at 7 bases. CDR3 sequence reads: CASSDRTGPYNEQFF. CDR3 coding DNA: TGTGCCAGCAGCGATAGGACAGGCCCCTACAATGAGCAGTTCTTC. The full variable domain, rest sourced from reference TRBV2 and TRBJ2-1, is EPEVTQTPSHQVTQMGQEVILRCVPISNHLYFYWYRQILGQKVEFLVSFYNNEISEKSEIFDDQFSVERPDGSNFTLKIRSTKLEDSAMYFCASSDRTGPYNEQFFGPGTRLTVL.